Here is one T cell receptor (beta chain) with its context. Its antigen is unidentified. This entry comes from a study of cytomegalovirus exposure and HLA in healthy donors. The germline gives CDR1 GTSNPN, CDR2 SVGIG (reference sequence). The CDR3 is made up of 14 amino acids. V lost 7 bases and J 8 bases, leaving 22 bases between the germline ends. Primers: 60 Vbeta forward and 13 Jbeta reverse. Libraries were prepared by immunoSEQ multiplex PCR; TCRdb keeps only in-frame clonotypes and omits some of them. The sample includes about 180,000 clones, around three quarters seen only once; the top ten take 1.9%. Study-wide results and caveats: A likely sequencing artifact accounted for one observed cluster of highly shared sequence variants. Researchers catalogued under 200 TCR beta chains as cytomegalovirus-associated.

The chain uses TRBV30 and TRBJ2-3; D may be TRBD2 (5 bases). The material sequenced was PBMCs. The receptor was isolated from a woman aged 25 to 45 in good health and CMV-seronegative. The CDR3 protein is CAFLKGGDRGTQYF. The DNA for the CDR3 is TGTGCCTTTTTAAAAGGTGGGGATCGGGGTACGCAGTATTTT.